One sample yielded the 28 T cell receptor beta chains listed below, sequenced in a study of blood T cells in healthy people across ages (dated by TCRdb to the mid-2010s). The protocol used for the library was 5' RACE. Sequencing took place on an Illumina HiSeq 2500. A second PCR of 7 to 11 cycles was performed with a sample-barcoded 5' primer and a J-beta primer mix. TCRdb trimmed the raw reads at Q25, called clones with MiXCR and kept productive beta chains. Records with the same CDR3 protein are collapsed into one entry carrying the most frequent genes and DNA. Present in this sample are about 900,000 distinct CDR3 sequences, roughly 48% of which were seen just once. Clones ranked in the top ten supply around an eighth of the sample. The specimen was blood. These receptors originate from a young man in good health.

The gene calls are TRBV7-3 and TRBJ2-7; TRBD2 matches at 7 bases. The end of the DNA fits TRBJ2-5 better, so the J call may be wrong. Germline values: CDR1 SGHTA, CDR2 FQGTGA. This CDR3 is built from 13 residues. As DNA, the CDR3 is TGTGCCAGCAGCACCCTAGCGGATGAGACCCAGTACTTC. Translated, it gives CASSTLADETQYF.

This clonotype was counted a few times. The chain carries TRBV5-1 and TRBJ2-1; 14 nucleotides align to TRBD2. The CDR3 spans 16 residues. Germline loops: CDR1 SGHRS, CDR2 YFSETQ. V lost 0 bases and J lost 8; bases outside the gene matches: 4. CDR3 in DNA: TGCGCCAGCAGCTTGGACTTGACTAGCGGGGGGGATGAGCAGTTCTTC. Amino acid sequence: CASSLDLTSGGDEQFF.

V gene TRBV7-9 combines with J gene TRBJ1-2, with TRBD1 as a possible D gene (5 bases). Trimming took off 5 bases at V and 5 bases at J, with 9 bases between the two ends. Germline CDR1 and CDR2: SEHNR and FQNEAQ (reference sequence). The CDR3 spans 12 residues. For the CDR3, the DNA is TGTGCCAGCAGCGTCAGGGAATATGGCTACACCTTC. Encoded protein: CASSVREYGYTF.

In this sample, this clonotype turned up once. The chain links TRBV7-9 to TRBJ2-5; D is unclear. The DNA matches TRBJ2-7 better at its end, which makes the J call doubtful. Germline CDR1 reads SEHNR; CDR2 reads FQNEAQ (reference sequence). The CDR3 is made up of 12 amino acids. CDR3 coding DNA: TGTGCCAGCAGCGCGATTGACTACGAGCAGTACTTC. It yields the protein CASSAIDYEQYF.

The chain has TRBV5-1 and TRBJ2-3; 7 bases align to TRBD2. Germline values: CDR1 SGHRS, CDR2 YFSETQ. The CDR3 is 16 residues long. The J segment lost 3 bases and the V segment lost 2 bases, leaving 9 bases of the junction unmatched. CDR3 DNA: TGCGCCAGCAGCTTAGTGGAGACTAGCAATACAGATACGCAGTATTTT. Its translation: CASSLVETSNTDTQYF.

The count of this clonotype is one. The junction differs from germline at one of its ends, possibly a read error. This chain links TRBV6-1 with TRBJ2-1; 9 nucleotides line up with TRBD2. This CDR3 is 15 amino acids long. Germline assignment: CDR1 MNHNS and CDR2 SASEGT. The CDR3 DNA is TGTGCCAGCATTGAACCGGGACTAGCACCCCATGAGCAGTTCTTC. It yields the protein CASIEPGLAPHEQFF.

The V gene is TRBV7-9, the J gene TRBJ1-1, with D possibly matching TRBD1 (6 bases). Trimming stripped 5 bases from V and 1 base from J, with 11 bases between. CDR3 length: 14 residues. The V gene's germline CDR1 is SEHNR and CDR2 FQNEAQ (reference sequence). CDR3 in DNA: TGTGCCAGCAGCGCGCAGGGGTCGAACACTGAAGCTTTCTTT. Its translation is CASSAQGSNTEAFF.

V is TRBV18 and J is TRBJ1-1, with D maybe TRBD1 (5 bases). CDR3 length: 14 amino acids. Trimming stripped 5 bases from V and 7 bases from J, with 17 bases between. Germline V CDR1 and CDR2: KGHSH, LQKENI. CDR3 in amino acids: CASSSALPGGEAFF. For the CDR3, the DNA is TGTGCCAGCTCATCCGCCCTCCCCGGGGGTGAAGCTTTCTTT.

This clonotype was recorded only once. DNA of the CDR3: TGTGCCAGCACCCCTGCTACTAGCGCAGATACGCAGTATTTT. Translated: CASTPATSADTQYF. The chain uses TRBV12-3 or TRBV12-4 and TRBJ2-3; 7 bases line up with TRBD2. CDR3 length equals 14 residues. Losses at the gene ends were 7 bases for V and 4 bases for J; bases not matched to a gene: 8.

This clonotype was counted only a few times. The rearrangement links TRBV20-1 to TRBJ1-6; D is uncertain. This CDR3 comprises 16 residues. CDR1 is DFQATT and CDR2 is SNEGSKA in the germline V gene (reference sequence). The V end lost 6 bases, the J end lost 1 base, and 16 bases lay between the germline ends. The chain's CDR3 is CSAQLTVGSYNSPLHF. CDR3 DNA: TGCAGTGCCCAATTAACGGTGGGGTCCTATAATTCACCCCTCCACTTT.

The chain carries TRBV28 and TRBJ2-1, with D perhaps TRBD2 (7 bases). Germline loops: CDR1 MDHEN, CDR2 SYDVKM. V gave up 2 bases and J gave up 7 bases, with 15 bases separating them. The CDR3 extends over 15 amino acids. The DNA for the CDR3 is TGTGCCAGCAGTTTACAATCTAAGGGGGGGAATGAGCAGTTCTTC. The encoded protein is CASSLQSKGGNEQFF.

The chain employs TRBV2 and TRBJ1-5; D not resolved. This CDR3 is 17 amino acids long. From germline, CDR1 is SNHLY and CDR2 FYNNEI. Trimming stripped 6 bases from V and 1 base from J, with 19 bases between. The CDR3 coding sequence is TGTGCCAGCAGAACAGACCCTGGAGGTAACAGCAATCAGCCCCAGCATTTT. Its translation: CASRTDPGGNSNQPQHF.

The chain uses TRBV29-1 and TRBJ1-4; no definite D call. Trimming removed 0 bases at V and 13 bases at J, with 12 bases between. This CDR3 is 12 amino acids long. Germline V gene sequence: CDR1 SQVTM, CDR2 ANQGSEA. The CDR3 is CSVEEVGRRLFF. CDR3 sequence (DNA): TGCAGCGTTGAAGAAGTAGGGCGGAGACTGTTTTTT.

This sequence joins TRBV5-5 and TRBJ2-5; D is uncertain. This CDR3 is built from 14 residues. Trimming took off 3 bases at V and 5 bases at J, with 14 bases between the two ends. Germline-derived CDR1 and CDR2 are SGHKS and YYEKEE (reference sequence). The CDR3 DNA sequence: TGTGCCAGCAGCTCGGTGTCCCTCGGGGAGACCCAGTACTTC. The encoded protein is CASSSVSLGETQYF.

V and J are TRBV5-1 and TRBJ2-7, with 9 positions matching TRBD2. CDR1 SGHRS and CDR2 YFSETQ come from the germline V gene. V lost 4 bases, J lost 6 bases, and 5 bases stayed unmatched. This CDR3 comprises 13 residues. This chain's CDR3 is CASSRGTSREQYF. The CDR3 DNA follows: TGCGCCAGCAGCCGAGGGACTAGCCGCGAGCAGTACTTC.

This clonotype is a singleton in its sample. The CDR3 region is CASSQDLPFTQYF. As DNA, the CDR3 is TGTGCCAGCAGCCAAGACTTACCGTTTACGCAGTATTTT. The chain employs TRBV14 and TRBJ2-3; D is unclear. Germline CDR1 SGHDN, CDR2 FVKESK. The CDR3 spans 13 residues. V shed 0 bases and J shed 8 bases, with 9 bases lying between them.

This sequence joins TRBV12-3 or TRBV12-4 and TRBJ2-2, with TRBD1 matching over 7 bases. The CDR3 totals 15 residues. V lost 6 bases, J lost 1 base, and 5 bases stayed unmatched. CDR3 coding DNA: TGTGCCAGCAGCTTCGACAGGGTGAACACCGGGGAGCTGTTTTTT. Translating gives CASSFDRVNTGELFF.

The rearrangement links TRBV28 to TRBJ1-1, with D hard to call. Germline V gene lookup returns CDR1 MDHEN and CDR2 SYDVKM. V was clipped by 4 bases and J by 1 base, with 10 bases between them. The CDR3 has 14 residues. CDR3 sequence reads: CASSSPGKNTEAFF. The DNA of the CDR3 is TGTGCCAGCAGTTCCCCTGGCAAGAACACTGAAGCTTTCTTT.

V usage is TRBV12-3 or TRBV12-4 and J usage is TRBJ1-4; possibly TRBD1 for D (6 bases). V was pared by 6 bases and J by 10 bases, with 18 bases between. The CDR3 contains 14 residues. The CDR3 sequence: CASSQNGQYPKLFF. Here the CDR3 DNA reads TGTGCCAGCAGCCAAAACGGACAGTATCCAAAACTGTTTTTT.

This clonotype was seen only a few times. The chain joins TRBV30 to TRBJ1-2; 9 bases fit TRBD1. The CDR3 runs to 14 residues. V dropped 7 bases and J dropped 7; count of bases not matched to a gene: 13. Germline V gene data show CDR1 as GTSNPN and CDR2 as SVGIG (reference sequence). The CDR3 DNA is TGTGCCTTCCGAACAGGGGGCGAAAGTTTTGGCTACACCTTC. It specifies CAFRTGGESFGYTF.

The chain's CDR3 is CASSRDMNYGYTF. The CDR3, as DNA: TGTGCCAGCAGCCGAGACATGAACTATGGCTACACCTTC. The gene calls are TRBV6-2 or TRBV6-3 and TRBJ1-2; D remains unclear. V lost 6 bases and J lost 2, with 10 bases in between. The CDR3 consists of 13 residues. Germline assignment: CDR1 MNHEY and CDR2 SVGEGT.

This clonotype was seen a handful of times. The V call is TRBV28, the J call TRBJ2-7; 11 bases line up with TRBD2. V gave up 9 bases and J gave up 4 bases; unmatched junction bases: 17. CDR3 length: 17 residues. CDR1 and CDR2 from the germline V gene are MDHEN and SYDVKM. The CDR3 reads CARTNLGLAGGHYEQYF. Written as DNA, the CDR3 is TGTGCCAGAACAAACCTCGGGCTAGCGGGGGGACATTACGAGCAGTACTTC.

There are a few counts of this clonotype. The chain couples TRBV3-1 to TRBJ2-7; no clear D. Deletions cut 3 bases from V and 4 bases from J, with 13 bases between. Per germline, CDR1 LGHDT and CDR2 YNNKEL (reference sequence). This CDR3 has 14 residues. The CDR3 protein is CASSQGFGQYEQYF. The DNA of the CDR3 is TGTGCCAGCAGCCAGGGGTTCGGGCAGTACGAGCAGTACTTC.

This clonotype was observed a few times. The genes are TRBV6-1 and TRBJ1-2; 9 bases are a match to TRBD1. Germline-derived CDR1 and CDR2 are MNHNS and SASEGT. This CDR3 is built from 14 residues. Losses at the gene ends were 4 bases for V and 6 bases for J; bases not matched to a gene: 6. This CDR3 is CASSGRTGEHGYTF. For the CDR3, the DNA is TGTGCCAGCAGTGGGCGGACAGGGGAACATGGCTACACCTTC.

In this sample, this clonotype turned up a few times. The V call is TRBV27, the J call TRBJ2-4; 8 nucleotides match TRBD1. The CDR3 is 13 residues long. V was pared by 9 bases and J by 0 bases, with 1 base of the junction left unmatched. From germline, CDR1 is MNHEY and CDR2 SMNVEV (reference sequence). The CDR3 is CARTGVAKNIQYF. DNA for the CDR3: TGTGCCAGGACAGGGGTAGCCAAAAACATTCAGTACTTC.

Comments on this clonotype: A junction end diverges from the germline sequence, so it may reflect a read error. This chain uses TRBV28 with TRBJ2-1, with 11 bases lining up with TRBD2. This CDR3 is 17 amino acids long. Germline V gene sequence: CDR1 MDHEN, CDR2 SYDVKM. DNA of the CDR3: TGTGCCAGCAGTTTGTCCTATAGCGGGGGGGGTTCCAATGGGCAGTTCTTC. Encoded protein: CASSLSYSGGGSNGQFF. Drawing the rest from reference TRBV28 and TRBJ2-1, the complete variable domain is DVKVTQSSRYLVKRTGEKVFLECVQDMDHENMFWYRQDPGLGLRLIYFSYDVKMKEKGDIPEGYSVSREKKERFSLILESASTNQTSMYLCASSLSYSGGGSNGQFFGPGTRLTVL.

This chain connects TRBV12-3 or TRBV12-4 to TRBJ1-2, with D unresolved. This CDR3 spans 11 amino acids. Trimming pared 11 bases from V and 3 bases from J, leaving 10 bases between. DNA for the CDR3: TGTGCCTTAAGCCGGGACTATGGCTACACCTTC. Residues: CALSRDYGYTF.

This clonotype was detected only a few times. The chain employs TRBV7-2 and TRBJ1-2, with 12 bases fitting TRBD1. In germline, CDR1 is SGHTA, CDR2 FQGNSA. With V trimmed by 0 bases and J by 0 bases, 2 bases remained unmatched. The length of the CDR3 is 17 residues. CDR3 nucleotides: TGTGCCAGCAGCTTAGCGGGACAGGGGGCGTCTAACTATGGCTACACCTTC. It specifies CASSLAGQGASNYGYTF. The complete variable domain, with remaining parts taken from reference TRBV7-2 and TRBJ1-2, reads GAGVSQSPSNKVTEKGKDVELRCDPISGHTALYWYRQSLGQGLEFLIYFQGNSAPDKSGLPSDRFSAERTGGSVSTLTIQRTQQEDSAVYLCASSLAGQGASNYGYTFGSGTRLTVV.